This T cell receptor beta chain was recorded in a study of cytomegalovirus exposure and HLA in healthy donors. With respect to this clone: Its antigen is not known.

This PCR relied on a set of 60 Vbeta primers and 13 Jbeta primers. The assay was immunoSEQ multiplex PCR, and TCRdb's table has in-frame clones only and misses some. The sample consists of around 170,000 clones, around 82% of them appearing once. Whole-study results and caveats: Sequencing artifact likely explains a cluster of highly shared sequence variants. Presence/absence analyses treated sequencing depth as roughly uniform across donors. According to the study, about 180 TCR beta chains were cytomegalovirus-associated.

The origin of this receptor is a man aged 60 to 69 in good health and CMV-seronegative. The material sequenced was PBMCs.

Written as DNA, the CDR3 is TGTGCCAGCAGCCCTGGGACAGGGGTCTACGAGCAGTACTTC. Amino acids: CASSPGTGVYEQYF. The chain carries TRBV5-6 and TRBJ2-7; 10 positions match TRBD1. Per the germline V gene, CDR1 is SGHDT and CDR2 is YYEEEE. The V gene end was trimmed by 4 bases and the J gene end by 3 bases; junction bases not matched to a gene: 4. CDR3 size: 14 residues.